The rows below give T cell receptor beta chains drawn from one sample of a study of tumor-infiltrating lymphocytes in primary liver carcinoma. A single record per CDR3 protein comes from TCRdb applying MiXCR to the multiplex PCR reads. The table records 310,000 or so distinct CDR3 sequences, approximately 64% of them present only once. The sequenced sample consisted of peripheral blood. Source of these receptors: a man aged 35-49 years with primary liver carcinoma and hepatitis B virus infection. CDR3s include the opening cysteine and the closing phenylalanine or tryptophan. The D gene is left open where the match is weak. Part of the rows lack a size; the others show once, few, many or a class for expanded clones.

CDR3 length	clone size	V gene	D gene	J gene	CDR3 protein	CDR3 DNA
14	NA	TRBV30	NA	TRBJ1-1	CAWRGDRRNTETFF	TGTGCCTGGAGGGGAGACAGGCGAAACACTGAAACTTTCTTT
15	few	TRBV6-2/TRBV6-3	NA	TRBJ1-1	CASSYTTADRTEAFF	TGTGCCAGCAGTTATACAACCGCTGATCGAACTGAAGCTTTCTTT
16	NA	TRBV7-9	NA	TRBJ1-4	CASSLVSGQDNEKLFF	TGTGCCAGCAGCTTAGTTTCGGGACAAGATAATGAAAAACTGTTTTTT
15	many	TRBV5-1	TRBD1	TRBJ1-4	CASSWTGGPNEKLFF	TGCGCCAGCAGCTGGACAGGGGGGCCTAATGAAAAACTGTTTTTT
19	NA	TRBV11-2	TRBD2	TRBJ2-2	CASSPRLTGGFGDTGELFF	TGTGCCAGCAGCCCTCGACTAACGGGAGGTTTTGGTGACACAGGGGAGCTGTTTTTT
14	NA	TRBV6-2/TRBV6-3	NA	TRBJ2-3	CASRGLAEGDTQYF	TGTGCCAGCAGAGGGTTGGCGGAGGGAGATACGCAGTATTTT
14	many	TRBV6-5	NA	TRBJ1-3	CASSPQGIGNTIYF	TGTGCCAGCAGTCCCCAGGGGATTGGAAACACCATATATTTT
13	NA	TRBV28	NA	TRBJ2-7	CASSPREIYEQYF	TGTGCCAGCAGTCCCCGAGAGATCTACGAGCAGTACTTC
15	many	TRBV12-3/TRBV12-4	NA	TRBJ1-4	CASSFQGSTNEKLFF	TGTGCCAGCAGTTTCCAAGGGAGCACTAATGAAAAACTGTTTTTT
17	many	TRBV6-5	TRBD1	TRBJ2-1	CASSYEQAGTGRVEQFF	TGTGCCAGCAGTTACGAACAGGCCGGGACAGGGCGCGTTGAGCAGTTCTTC
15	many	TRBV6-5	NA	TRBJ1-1	CASSSAGSVKLEAFF	TGTGCCAGCAGTTCAGCAGGCTCAGTTAAACTTGAAGCTTTCTTT
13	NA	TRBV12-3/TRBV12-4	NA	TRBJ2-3	CASSTPGRTWQYF	TGTGCCAGCAGTACGCCCGGACGGACATGGCAGTATTTT